This T cell receptor (beta chain) was documented in a study of CD8+CD57+ T cells in acquired aplastic anemia. Across the whole study: Quantities of DNA derived from sorted CD4+ and CD8+ cells averaged approximately 3 ug. Sequencing produced an average of around 10 million reads per healthy donor for CD4+ cells.

General study findings and limits: With respect to CD8+ Simpson's diversity, patients and controls did not differ significantly. Patients had under 30 CD8+ CDR3 sequences in common with controls (the shared set).

For CDR3 and TCR beta VDJ profiling, genomic DNA was the template used. TCRdb reanalysed the reads using MiXCR and keeps one entry per CDR3 protein. This sample has fewer than 150,000 distinct CDR3 sequences, with roughly 50% found just once. This clonotype was detected many times. The antigen is unknown. The germline V gene has CDR1 SEHNR and CDR2 FQNEAQ (reference sequence). The CDR3 is 13 amino acids. The V and J ends lost 1 base and 8 bases respectively, with 11 bases between them. This TCR came from a human donor in good health, serving as a control. The V call is TRBV7-9, the J call TRBJ1-1, with D possibly being TRBD1 (5 bases). Specimen: sorted CD4+, CD8+, or CD8+CD57+ T cells (not recorded which) from PBMCs. This CDR3 reads CASSLGGGREAFF. In nucleotides, the CDR3 is TGTGCCAGCAGCTTAGGGGGGGGTAGGGAAGCTTTCTTT.